Sequencing of this T cell receptor (beta chain) was carried out in a study of early T cells in non-severe SARS-CoV-2 infection. Study information: Bulk RNA isolated from unsorted whole blood underwent sequencing; chains were not paired. Study results and caveats: Anti-spike CD8 responses were favored in VDJdb matching, and private and CD4 specificities were missed.

Worth noting for this clonotype: What it binds is unknown.

Tagging with unique molecular identifiers was applied to individual cDNA molecules. MiXCR, applied by TCRdb to the 5' RACE reads, yields one record per CDR3 protein. The sample shows just under 65,000 distinct CDR3 sequences, around 10% of them seen only once. Unmatched junction bases numbered 6, after V lost 3 bases and J lost 4 bases. The CDR3 spans 15 residues. Germline assignment: CDR1 SGHVS and CDR2 FNYEAQ. Specimen: whole blood, collected at baseline. The clonotype comes from an adult who was a healthcare worker with PCR-confirmed SARS-CoV-2 infection or an uninfected control (not recorded which). The rearrangement uses TRBV7-6 and TRBJ2-5; TRBD2 agrees at 9 bases. The CDR3, as DNA: TGTGCCAGCAGCTTGACAACTAGCGGGCGAGAGACCCAGTACTTC. It yields the protein CASSLTTSGRETQYF.